This T cell receptor beta chain was captured in a study of T cells in localized non-small cell lung cancer. Study-level results: Maximal T cell clonality occurred in uninvolved adjacent lung, with tumor ranking below it.

TCRdb keeps only in-frame clones here, not all; method: immunoSEQ multiplex PCR. Here the sample spans approximately 30,000 clones, under 90% being singletons. Details on this clone: Its antigen is not identified.

The CDR3 is made up of 16 amino acids. The V gene's germline CDR1 is SGHTA and CDR2 FQGNSA. The V end lost 1 base, the J end lost 4 bases, and 17 bases lay between the germline ends. This chain connects TRBV7-2 to TRBJ2-7; possible D gene TRBD1, 6 bases. The origin of this receptor is a male donor aged 60 or over with stage III lung adenocarcinoma. This specimen consisted of peripheral blood, obtained before any cancer treatment. CDR3 coding DNA: TGTGCCAGCAGCTTAGAAGCCACAGGGACCGGTTACGAGCAGTACTTC. Translating gives CASSLEATGTGYEQYF.